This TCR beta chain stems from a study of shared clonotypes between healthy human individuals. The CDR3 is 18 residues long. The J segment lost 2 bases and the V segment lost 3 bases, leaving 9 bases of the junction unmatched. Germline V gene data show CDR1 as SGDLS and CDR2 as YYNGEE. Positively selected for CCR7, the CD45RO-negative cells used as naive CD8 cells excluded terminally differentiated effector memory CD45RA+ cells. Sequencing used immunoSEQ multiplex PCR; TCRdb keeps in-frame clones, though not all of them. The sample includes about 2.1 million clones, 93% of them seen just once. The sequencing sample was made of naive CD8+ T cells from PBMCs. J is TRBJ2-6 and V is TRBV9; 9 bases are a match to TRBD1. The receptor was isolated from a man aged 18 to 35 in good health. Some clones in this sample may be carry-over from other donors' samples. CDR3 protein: CASSERRQGGPGANVLTF. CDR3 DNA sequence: TGTGCCAGCAGCGAGAGGAGACAGGGGGGCCCTGGGGCCAACGTCCTGACTTTC.